Presented here are 15 T cell receptor beta chains from one specimen sequenced in a study of regulatory T cells in long-lasting Graves disease. Libraries of TCR beta came from iRepertoire HTBI primers plus Arm-PCR of CDR3 regions. One entry per CDR3 protein results from TCRdb running MiXCR on the multiplex PCR reads. The sample carries under 450,000 distinct CDR3 sequences, roughly 24% recorded once. Specified time point: persistent/refractory GD, antithyroid drugs over 5 years with positive TRAb. PBMC RNA was the source of the TCR library. Material: peripheral blood mononuclear cells (PBMCs), obtained when the disease was refractory, from a patient treated with antithyroid drugs. These receptors originate from a woman between 40 and 55 years old with Graves disease.

The chain carries TRBV6-1 and TRBJ2-7, with TRBD2 identical over 13 bases. V was pared by 7 bases and J by 6 bases, with 6 bases of the junction left unmatched. The CDR3 has 14 residues. Germline CDR1 reads MNHNS; CDR2 reads SASEGT. The CDR3 reads CASTGGLAGSEQYF. CDR3 coding DNA: TGTGCCAGCACTGGGGGACTAGCGGGATCCGAGCAGTACTTC.

This rearrangement joins TRBV7-9 to TRBJ2-2; a weak D match, TRBD2 (5 bases). Trimming left V 5 bases short and J 7 bases short, with 17 bases between. CDR1 and CDR2 from the germline V gene are SEHNR and FQNEAQ (reference sequence). CDR3 length: 15 amino acids. The CDR3 DNA reads TGTGCCAGCAGCCAGAGACCTGGACGGGGCGGGGAGCTGTTTTTT. Its translation is CASSQRPGRGGELFF. The entire variable domain, with the rest obtained from reference TRBV7-9 and TRBJ2-2, is as follows: DTGVSQNPRHKITKRGQNVTFRCDPISEHNRLYWYRQTLGQGPEFLTYFQNEAQLEKSRLLSDRFSAERPKGSFSTLEIQRTEQGDSAMYLCASSQRPGRGGELFFGEGSRLTVL.

This clonotype has ten or more counts. V and J are TRBV2 and TRBJ2-6; no firm D call. The V end lost 2 bases, the J end lost 2 bases, and 7 bases lay between the germline ends. Germline V gives CDR1 SNHLY, CDR2 FYNNEI. The CDR3 has 15 amino acids. The CDR3 sequence is CASSEFGAGANVLTF. CDR3 coding DNA: TGTGCCAGCAGTGAATTCGGCGCTGGGGCCAACGTCCTGACTTTC.

The chain uses TRBV3-1 and TRBJ1-5; D is perhaps TRBD1 (6 bases). The ends were cut back, 3 bases at V and 1 base at J, with 10 bases in the middle. Germline assignment: CDR1 LGHDT and CDR2 YNNKEL (reference sequence). This CDR3 comprises 15 residues. CDR3 coding DNA: TGTGCCAGCAGCCAGTCAACAGGGAGCAATCAGCCCCAGCATTTT. This codes for CASSQSTGSNQPQHF.

The chain uses TRBV7-3 and TRBJ2-3; no reliable D call. Germline V gene sequence: CDR1 SGHTA, CDR2 FQGTGA. This CDR3 has 13 amino acids. V gave up 6 bases and J gave up 0 bases, with 7 bases separating them. CDR3 residues: CASSYVSTDTQYF. Here the CDR3 DNA reads TGTGCCAGCAGTTATGTAAGCACAGATACGCAGTATTTT.

Many counts were recorded for this clonotype. This chain links TRBV28 with TRBJ1-5; no clear D. The CDR3 extends over 16 amino acids. V shed 5 bases and J shed 2 bases, with 16 bases lying between them. Germline V gene lookup returns CDR1 MDHEN and CDR2 SYDVKM. The chain's CDR3 is CASSQESGVGNQPQHF. CDR3 coding DNA: TGTGCCAGCAGTCAAGAATCGGGAGTGGGCAATCAGCCCCAGCATTTT.

This clonotype has at least ten counts. The chain links TRBV7-9 to TRBJ2-1; 10 bases map to TRBD2. Germline V gene sequence: CDR1 SEHNR, CDR2 FQNEAQ (reference sequence). Trimming removed 4 bases from V and 4 bases from J; junction bases left unmatched: 10. This CDR3 region has 17 residues. CDR3 sequence: CASSYPWTSGYYNEQFF. The CDR3 DNA reads as TGTGCCAGCAGCTACCCCTGGACTAGCGGATATTACAATGAGCAGTTCTTC.

The chain is built from TRBV19 and TRBJ1-1; D gene ambiguous. The germline gives CDR1 LNHDA, CDR2 SQIVND (reference sequence). The V gene lost 4 bases and the J gene lost 1 base, with 7 bases spanning the gap. This CDR3 has 13 amino acids. The CDR3 nucleotides are TGTGCCAGTAGTACGCATTCGAACACTGAAGCTTTCTTT. Its protein product is CASSTHSNTEAFF.

This clonotype has just a few counts. This chain links TRBV28 with TRBJ2-7, with D possibly matching TRBD2 (6 bases). In germline, CDR1 is MDHEN, CDR2 SYDVKM. The CDR3 covers 14 residues. Trimming took 6 bases from V and 4 from J, leaving 16 bases between them. CDR3 nucleotides: TGTGCCAGCAGACCGAGGCAGGGAGGATACGAGCAGTACTTC. It specifies CASRPRQGGYEQYF.

This clonotype has at least ten counts. J is TRBJ2-2 and V is TRBV2; D remains ambiguous. CDR3 length: 13 amino acids. Trimming took 6 bases from V and 5 from J, leaving 10 bases between them. The V gene's germline CDR1 is SNHLY and CDR2 FYNNEI. This CDR3 is CASRTAGTGELFF. The CDR3 DNA reads TGTGCCAGCAGAACCGCCGGGACCGGGGAGCTGTTTTTT.

The chain has TRBV29-1 and TRBJ1-4; D is unclear. The CDR3 runs 15 residues. V shed 2 bases and J shed 0 bases, with 10 bases lying between them. The germline V gene has CDR1 SQVTM and CDR2 ANQGSEA. CDR3 nucleotide sequence: TGCAGCGTTGAACAGGTCGGAACAACTAATGAAAAACTGTTTTTT. It codes for CSVEQVGTTNEKLFF.

Ten or more counts support this clonotype. This chain uses TRBV2 with TRBJ2-7, with D possibly TRBD1 on 6 matching bases. Germline CDR1 and CDR2: SNHLY and FYNNEI. The CDR3 is 13 amino acids. The V gene lost 6 bases and the J gene lost 7 bases, with 16 bases spanning the gap. The CDR3 DNA is TGTGCCAGCAGAGCGACTAACAGGGTTGAGCAGTACTTC. Its protein is CASRATNRVEQYF.

At least ten counts were recorded for this clonotype. V is TRBV7-9 and J is TRBJ2-7, with D tentatively TRBD1 (8 bases). The CDR3 runs to 17 residues. Germline V gives CDR1 SEHNR, CDR2 FQNEAQ (reference sequence). Trimming took 4 bases from V and 2 from J, leaving 21 bases between them. CDR3: CASSYPAGTGHPYEQYF. The CDR3 coding sequence is TGTGCCAGCAGCTACCCAGCGGGGACAGGCCATCCCTACGAGCAGTACTTC.

This clonotype was observed many times. The rearrangement uses TRBV28 and TRBJ2-5; 7 bases fit TRBD1. The trim removed 3 bases at V and 0 bases at J, leaving 7 bases unmatched. Germline lookup yields CDR1 MDHEN and CDR2 SYDVKM. This CDR3 spans 16 amino acids. The CDR3 sequence: CASSFSGQMYQETQYF. The CDR3 DNA follows: TGTGCCAGCAGTTTTTCGGGACAGATGTACCAAGAGACCCAGTACTTC. Full variable domain (rest looked up from reference TRBV28 and TRBJ2-5): DVKVTQSSRYLVKRTGEKVFLECVQDMDHENMFWYRQDPGLGLRLIYFSYDVKMKEKGDIPEGYSVSREKKERFSLILESASTNQTSMYLCASSFSGQMYQETQYFGPGTRLLVL.

Written as DNA, the CDR3 is TGCGCCAGCAGCTTGGCCGCTAGCGGGAGGTACCAAGAGACCCAGTACTTC. Encoded protein: CASSLAASGRYQETQYF. The gene calls are TRBV5-1 and TRBJ2-5; TRBD2 agrees at 11 bases. The CDR3 length is 17 residues. J lost 0 bases, V lost 0 bases, and 4 bases had no gene match. From germline, CDR1 is SGHRS and CDR2 YFSETQ. The entire variable domain, with the rest obtained from reference TRBV5-1 and TRBJ2-5, is as follows: KAGVTQTPRYLIKTRGQQVTLSCSPISGHRSVSWYQQTPGQGLQFLFEYFSETQRNKGNFPGRFSGRQFSNSRSEMNVSTLELGDSALYLCASSLAASGRYQETQYFGPGTRLLVL.